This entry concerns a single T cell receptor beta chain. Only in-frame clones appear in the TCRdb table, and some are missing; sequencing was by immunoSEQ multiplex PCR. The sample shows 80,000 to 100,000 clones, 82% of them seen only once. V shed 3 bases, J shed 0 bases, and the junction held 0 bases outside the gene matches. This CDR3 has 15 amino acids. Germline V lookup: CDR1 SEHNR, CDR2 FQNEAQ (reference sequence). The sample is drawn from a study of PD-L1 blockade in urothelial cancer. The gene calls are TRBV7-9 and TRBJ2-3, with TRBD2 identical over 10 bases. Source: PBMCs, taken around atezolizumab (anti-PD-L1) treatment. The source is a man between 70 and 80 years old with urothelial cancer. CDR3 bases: TGTGCCAGCAGCTTGACTAGCGGGAGCACAGATACGCAGTATTTT. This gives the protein CASSLTSGSTDTQYF.